This TCR beta chain was identified in a study of post-analysis software for immune sequencing data. Study details: Included among the disease courses, which were recorded for the cohort, were relapsing-remitting, secondary progressive and progressive-relapsing multiple sclerosis.

As regards this clonotype: No antigen is known for it.

V lost 0 bases, J lost 8 bases, and 8 bases stayed unmatched. This CDR3 contains 17 residues. Germline CDR1 is SGHVS and CDR2 is FQNEAQ. Incorporated into the TCR beta cDNA libraries were unique molecular identifiers, which served to reduce PCR and sequencing biases. T cells numbering about 1 to 11 million yielded roughly 0.5 million cDNA molecules. In TCRdb, the PCR reads were re-called with MiXCR into one record per CDR3 protein. Among roughly 620,000 distinct CDR3 sequences listed, 44% were seen once. Regarding the study as a whole: The five TRBV segments detected at higher frequency in patients than in controls included TRBV5-6, TRBV5-1 and TRBV20-1. Pronounced co-clustering by F measure was evident among identically batched samples.

The TCR sequence derives from a girl between 10 and 17 years old with multiple sclerosis. This sequence joins TRBV7-8 and TRBJ1-6; the match to TRBD1 covers 9 bases. Material: blood. In nucleotides, the CDR3 is TGTGCCAGCAGCTTAGCTGGGACAGGGTCGAGTTATTCACCCCTCCACTTT. It is translated as CASSLAGTGSSYSPLHF.